This T cell receptor (beta chain) was sequenced for a study of CD8+ T cells in alopecia areata (dated by TCRdb to 2016 to 2018). General notes on the study: The treated patients took part in an open-label pilot trial in which moderate-to-severe alopecia areata was treated with oral tofacitinib at 5 to 10 mg twice daily. Tofacitinib was given for 6 to 18 months, followed by 6 months of follow-up off drug to assess delayed response and recurrence. The SALT score, which quantifies the percentage of affected scalp surface area, was used to measure disease severity in treated patients. The study used high-throughput TCRbeta sequencing to examine T cell clonal expansion in alopecia areata, in both the C3H/HeJ mouse model and human patients. Scalp tissue and sorted CD4+ and CD8+ peripheral blood T cells from patchy and totalis/universalis alopecia areata patients and from healthy controls were covered by human TCRbeta sequencing. Tofacitinib-treated patients had biopsies at baseline and at 4 and 24 weeks of treatment, with a later scalp biopsy in several patients. Clonality in the scalp was compared among normal scalp (n=4), patchy alopecia areata scalp (n=8), and alopecia totalis/universalis scalp (n=8). RNA was extracted with the PAXgene miRNA kit for fixed scalp, the miRNeasy kit for PBMCs, and the RNeasy kit for mouse skin. immunoSEQ multiplex PCR using 35 Vbeta forward primers and 13 Jbeta reverse primers was used to amplify TCRbeta CDR3 regions.

At the junction V is shortened by 7 bases and J by 4 bases, with 13 bases in between. Spanning cysteine to phenylalanine, the CDR3 consists of 13 amino acids. Only the CDR3 portion is preserved as DNA: 39 bases, with reading frame beginning at the first base. Looking up the germline V gene yields CDR1 SQVTM and CDR2 ANQGSEA. Receptor libraries were prepared by the immunoSEQ multiplex PCR assay. RNA was extracted from all samples and reverse transcribed into cDNA, which served as template for TCR sequencing. First-strand cDNA was synthesized using SuperScript III with a 2:1 mix of oligo-dT and random hexamers. A synthetic immune receptor repertoire was used to measure amplification bias, and any remaining bias was corrected computationally. In the original analysis: Raw reads were preprocessed to remove errors, and CDR3 was defined by IMGT conventions from the conserved cysteine to phenylalanine. Clonality was calculated as 1 minus Shannon entropy normalized by log2 of the number of productive unique TCRs. CD4 or CD8 identity of scalp clones was inferred by cross-referencing scalp TCRbeta sequences with sorted blood CD4 and CD8 repertoires. TCRdb stores this immuneACCESS table with in-frame sequences only. Part of the clones is absent; in the studies checked, under half of the shortfall reflects unresolved V genes, and no reason is known for the rest. Clonal size and the V and J genes are those of that table, whereas D and trimming came from the DNA. The sample table holds around 190,000 clones, of which roughly 60% were seen once. The ten largest clones represent over 1% of the sample.

A word on this clone: Its antigen target is currently unknown. No much larger clonotype is one base removed from it; base qualities were not supplied.

This specimen's time point label, per the study, means: 20 to 30 weeks on oral tofacitinib. Interpreted using the paper, the treatment or condition label stands for: oral pan-JAK inhibitor, 5-10 mg twice daily. Lesional scalp punch biopsies and peripheral blood were collected from alopecia areata patients. After PBMCs were isolated by density centrifugation and stained for CD3, CD4 and CD8, a FACSAria was used to sort CD4+ and CD8+ T cells. Points the paper makes about the study in general: Shared TCR sequences between patients were less evident than in mice, which may be partly attributable to HLA diversity in the patient population. With tofacitinib, both scalp clonality and the number of expanded CD8+ clones among the top 100 scalp clones went down significantly. During tofacitinib treatment, many expanded lesional clones remained in scalp and blood, and this persistence may partly explain relapse after treatment is stopped. Because the treated cohort was small and included a single nonresponder, larger studies are needed to assess links between baseline CD8+ expansion and response. Unlike mouse skin, which is dominated by gammadelta T cells, normal human skin has resident alphabeta T cells that are also sequenced, and this complicates analysis of the scalp TCR repertoire. Lesional scalp, especially in alopecia totalis/universalis, showed higher clonality and more expanded CD8+ clones than normal scalp, suggesting antigenic drive.

The sequence was collected from a human donor with alopecia areata. Rearrangement joined TRBV29-1 to TRBJ2-2; the D assignment is uncertain and may be TRBD1 or TRBD2, with 6 bases supporting each. Specimen: CD4+ T cells sorted from blood, collected at week 24, from a patient treated with tofacitinib. The DNA sequence follows: TGCAGCGATGGACAGCGGGTCACCGGGGAGCTGTTTTTT. The encoded protein is CSDGQRVTGELFF.